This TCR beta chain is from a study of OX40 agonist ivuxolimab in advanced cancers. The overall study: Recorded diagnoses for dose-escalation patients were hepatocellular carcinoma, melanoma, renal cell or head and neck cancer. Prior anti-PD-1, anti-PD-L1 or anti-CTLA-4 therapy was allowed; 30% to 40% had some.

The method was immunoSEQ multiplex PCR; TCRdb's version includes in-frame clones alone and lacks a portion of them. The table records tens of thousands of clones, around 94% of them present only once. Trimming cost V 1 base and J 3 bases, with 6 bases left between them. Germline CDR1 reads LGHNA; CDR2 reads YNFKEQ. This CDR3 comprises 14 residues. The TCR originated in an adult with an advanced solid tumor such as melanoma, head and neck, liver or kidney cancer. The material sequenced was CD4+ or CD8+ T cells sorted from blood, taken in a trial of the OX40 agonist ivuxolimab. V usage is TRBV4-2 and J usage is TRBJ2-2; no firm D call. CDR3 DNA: TGTGCCAGCAGCCAAGGGCAGTACACCGGGGAGCTGTTTTTT. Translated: CASSQGQYTGELFF.